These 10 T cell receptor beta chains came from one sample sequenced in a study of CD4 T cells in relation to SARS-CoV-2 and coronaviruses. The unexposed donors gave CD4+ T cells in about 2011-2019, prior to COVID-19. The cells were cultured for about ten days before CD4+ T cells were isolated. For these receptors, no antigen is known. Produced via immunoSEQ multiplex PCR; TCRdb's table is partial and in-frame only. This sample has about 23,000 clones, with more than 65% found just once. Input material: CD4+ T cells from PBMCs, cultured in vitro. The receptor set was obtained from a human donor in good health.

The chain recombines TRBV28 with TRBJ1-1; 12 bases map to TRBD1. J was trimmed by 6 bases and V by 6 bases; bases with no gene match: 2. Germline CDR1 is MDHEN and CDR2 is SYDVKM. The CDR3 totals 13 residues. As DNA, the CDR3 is TGTGCCAGCAGGAGGGACAGGGGGCCTGAAGCTTTCTTT. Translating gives CASRRDRGPEAFF.

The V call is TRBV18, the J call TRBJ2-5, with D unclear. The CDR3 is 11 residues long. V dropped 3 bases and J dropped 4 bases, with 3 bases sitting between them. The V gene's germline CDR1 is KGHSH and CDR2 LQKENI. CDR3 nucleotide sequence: TGTGCCAGCTCACCGGGAGAGACCCAGTACTTC. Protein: CASSPGETQYF.

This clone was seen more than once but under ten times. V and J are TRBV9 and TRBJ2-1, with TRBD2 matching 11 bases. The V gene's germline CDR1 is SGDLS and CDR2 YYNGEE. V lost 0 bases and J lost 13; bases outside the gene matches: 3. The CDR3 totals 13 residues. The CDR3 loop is CASSVETSGAQFF. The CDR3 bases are TGTGCCAGCAGCGTAGAGACTAGCGGGGCTCAGTTCTTC. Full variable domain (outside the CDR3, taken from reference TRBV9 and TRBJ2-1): DSGVTQTPKHLITATGQRVTLRCSPRSGDLSVYWYQQSLDQGLQFLIQYYNGEERAKGNILERFSAQQFPDLHSELNLSSLELGDSALYFCASSVETSGAQFFGPGTRLTVL.

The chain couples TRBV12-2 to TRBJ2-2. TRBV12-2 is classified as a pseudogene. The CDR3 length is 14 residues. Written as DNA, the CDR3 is TGTGCAAGTCGCTTAGTCTGGGTCACCGGGGAGCTGTTTTTT. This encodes CASRLVWVTGELFF.

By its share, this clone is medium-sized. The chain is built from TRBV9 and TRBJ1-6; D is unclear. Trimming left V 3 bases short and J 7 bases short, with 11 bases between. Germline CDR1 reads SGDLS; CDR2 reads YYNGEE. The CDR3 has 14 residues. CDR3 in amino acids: CASSDGVLNSPLHF. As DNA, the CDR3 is TGTGCCAGCAGCGATGGGGTCCTCAATTCACCCCTCCACTTT.

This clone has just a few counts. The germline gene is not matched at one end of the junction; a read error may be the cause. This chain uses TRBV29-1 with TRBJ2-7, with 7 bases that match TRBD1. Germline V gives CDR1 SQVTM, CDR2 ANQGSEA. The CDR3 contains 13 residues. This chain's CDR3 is CSVRQGTSSEQYF. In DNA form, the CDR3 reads TGCAGCGTCCGACAGGGTACGTCCTCCGAGCAGTACTTC.

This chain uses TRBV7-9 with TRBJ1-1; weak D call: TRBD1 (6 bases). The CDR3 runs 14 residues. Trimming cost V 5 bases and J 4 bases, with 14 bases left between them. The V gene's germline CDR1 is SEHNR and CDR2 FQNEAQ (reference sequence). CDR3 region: CASSRPGQSTEAFF. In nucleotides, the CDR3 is TGTGCCAGCAGCCGGCCCGGACAGAGCACTGAAGCTTTCTTT.

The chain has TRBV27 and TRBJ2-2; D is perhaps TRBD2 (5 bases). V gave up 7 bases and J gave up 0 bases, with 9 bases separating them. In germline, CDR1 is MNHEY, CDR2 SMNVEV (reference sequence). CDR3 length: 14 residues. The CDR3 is CASTDGANTGELFF. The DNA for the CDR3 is TGTGCCAGCACCGACGGGGCGAACACCGGGGAGCTGTTTTTT.

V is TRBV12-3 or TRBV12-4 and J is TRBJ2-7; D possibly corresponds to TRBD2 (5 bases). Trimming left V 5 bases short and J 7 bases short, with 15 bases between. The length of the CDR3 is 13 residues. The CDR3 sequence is CASSVSSSGEQYF. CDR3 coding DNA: TGTGCCAGCAGTGTCTCTAGCTCCGGGGAGCAGTACTTC.

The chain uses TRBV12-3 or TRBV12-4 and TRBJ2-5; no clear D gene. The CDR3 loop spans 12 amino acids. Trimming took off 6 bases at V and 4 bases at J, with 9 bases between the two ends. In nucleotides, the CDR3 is TGTGCCAGCAGGAAGGAGATAGAGACCCAGTACTTC. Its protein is CASRKEIETQYF.